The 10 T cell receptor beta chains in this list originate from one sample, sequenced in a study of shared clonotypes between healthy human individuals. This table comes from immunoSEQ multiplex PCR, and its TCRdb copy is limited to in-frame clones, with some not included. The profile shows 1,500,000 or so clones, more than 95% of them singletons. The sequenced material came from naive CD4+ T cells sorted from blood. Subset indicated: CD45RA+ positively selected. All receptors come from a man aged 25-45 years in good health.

The CDR3 DNA reads as TGTGCCTGGAGTGTATCGGAGATGAACACTGAAGCTTTCTTT. Protein: CAWSVSEMNTEAFF. This rearrangement joins TRBV30 to TRBJ1-1; no definite D call. The CDR3 runs to 14 residues. The V gene's germline CDR1 is GTSNPN and CDR2 SVGIG (reference sequence). Trimming left V 0 bases short and J 0 bases short, with 8 bases between.

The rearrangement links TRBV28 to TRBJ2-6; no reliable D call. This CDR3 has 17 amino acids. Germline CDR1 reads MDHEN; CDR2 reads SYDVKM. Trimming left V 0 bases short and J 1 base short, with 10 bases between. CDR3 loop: CASSLWGSRSGANVLTF. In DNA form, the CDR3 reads TGTGCCAGCAGTTTATGGGGCAGCCGGTCTGGGGCCAACGTCCTGACTTTC.

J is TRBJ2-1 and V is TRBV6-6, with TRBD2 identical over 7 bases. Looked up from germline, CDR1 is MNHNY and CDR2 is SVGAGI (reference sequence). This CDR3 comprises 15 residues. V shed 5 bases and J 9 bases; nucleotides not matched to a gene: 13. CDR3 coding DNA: TGTGCCAGCAGTGGCGGGGCGGGAGTGAGGATTGAGCAGTTCTTC. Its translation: CASSGGAGVRIEQFF.

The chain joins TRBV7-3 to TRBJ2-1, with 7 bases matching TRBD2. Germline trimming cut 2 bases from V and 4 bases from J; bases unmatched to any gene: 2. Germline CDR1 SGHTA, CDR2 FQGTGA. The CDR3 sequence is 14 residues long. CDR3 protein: CASSLREEYNEQFF. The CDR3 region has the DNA TGTGCCAGCAGCTTACGGGAGGAATACAATGAGCAGTTCTTC. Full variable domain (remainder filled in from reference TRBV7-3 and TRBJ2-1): GAGVSQTPSNKVTEKGKYVELRCDPISGHTALYWYRQSLGQGPEFLIYFQGTGAADDSGLPNDRFFAVRPEGSVSTLKIQRTERGDSAVYLCASSLREEYNEQFFGPGTRLTVL.

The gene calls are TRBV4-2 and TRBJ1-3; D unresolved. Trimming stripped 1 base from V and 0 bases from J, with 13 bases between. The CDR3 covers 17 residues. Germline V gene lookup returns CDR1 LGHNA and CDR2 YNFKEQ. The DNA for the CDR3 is TGTGCCAGCAGCCAAGCCAACTTCGCCCTCTCTGGAAACACCATATATTTT. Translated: CASSQANFALSGNTIYF.

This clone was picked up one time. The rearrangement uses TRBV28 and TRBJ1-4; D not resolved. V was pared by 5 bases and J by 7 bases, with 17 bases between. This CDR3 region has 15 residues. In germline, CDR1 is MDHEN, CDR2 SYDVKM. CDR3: CASSRNRAGREKLFF. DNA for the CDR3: TGTGCCAGCAGTCGGAATAGAGCGGGCCGTGAAAAACTGTTTTTT.

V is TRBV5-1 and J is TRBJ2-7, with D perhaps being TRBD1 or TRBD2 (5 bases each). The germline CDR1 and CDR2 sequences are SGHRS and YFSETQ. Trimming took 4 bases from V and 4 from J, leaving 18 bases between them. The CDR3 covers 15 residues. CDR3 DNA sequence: TGCGCCAGCAGCGGTACCGGGACGGAGACTTACGAGCAGTACTTC. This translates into CASSGTGTETYEQYF.

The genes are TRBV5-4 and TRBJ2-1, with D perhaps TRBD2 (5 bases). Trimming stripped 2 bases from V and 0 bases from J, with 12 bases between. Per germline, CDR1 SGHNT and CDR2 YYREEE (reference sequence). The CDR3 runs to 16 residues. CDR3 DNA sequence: TGTGCCAGCAGCTTCTCAGCGGATCCCTCCTACAATGAGCAGTTCTTC. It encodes CASSFSADPSYNEQFF.

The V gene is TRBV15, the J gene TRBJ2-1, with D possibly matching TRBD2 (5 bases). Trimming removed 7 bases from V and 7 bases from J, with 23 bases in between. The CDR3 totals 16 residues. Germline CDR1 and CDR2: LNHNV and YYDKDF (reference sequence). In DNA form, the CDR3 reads TGTGCCACCAACGCGGGCGGGCCGGCTATTGGTAATGAGCAGTTCTTC. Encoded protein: CATNAGGPAIGNEQFF. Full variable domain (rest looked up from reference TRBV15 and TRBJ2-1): DAMVIQNPRYQVTQFGKPVTLSCSQTLNHNVMYWYQQKSSQAPKLLFHYYDKDFNNEADTPDNFQSRRPNTSFCFLDIRSPGLGDTAMYLCATNAGGPAIGNEQFFGPGTRLTVL.

CDR3 bases: TGTGCCAGCAGTTTAAAGGATAAGGTATTTGGGTACTACGAGCAGTACTTC. Its protein is CASSLKDKVFGYYEQYF. V and J are TRBV28 and TRBJ2-7; no definite D call. This CDR3 comprises 17 residues. Germline V gene sequence: CDR1 MDHEN, CDR2 SYDVKM. The V end lost 2 bases, the J end lost 3 bases, and 20 bases lay between the germline ends.